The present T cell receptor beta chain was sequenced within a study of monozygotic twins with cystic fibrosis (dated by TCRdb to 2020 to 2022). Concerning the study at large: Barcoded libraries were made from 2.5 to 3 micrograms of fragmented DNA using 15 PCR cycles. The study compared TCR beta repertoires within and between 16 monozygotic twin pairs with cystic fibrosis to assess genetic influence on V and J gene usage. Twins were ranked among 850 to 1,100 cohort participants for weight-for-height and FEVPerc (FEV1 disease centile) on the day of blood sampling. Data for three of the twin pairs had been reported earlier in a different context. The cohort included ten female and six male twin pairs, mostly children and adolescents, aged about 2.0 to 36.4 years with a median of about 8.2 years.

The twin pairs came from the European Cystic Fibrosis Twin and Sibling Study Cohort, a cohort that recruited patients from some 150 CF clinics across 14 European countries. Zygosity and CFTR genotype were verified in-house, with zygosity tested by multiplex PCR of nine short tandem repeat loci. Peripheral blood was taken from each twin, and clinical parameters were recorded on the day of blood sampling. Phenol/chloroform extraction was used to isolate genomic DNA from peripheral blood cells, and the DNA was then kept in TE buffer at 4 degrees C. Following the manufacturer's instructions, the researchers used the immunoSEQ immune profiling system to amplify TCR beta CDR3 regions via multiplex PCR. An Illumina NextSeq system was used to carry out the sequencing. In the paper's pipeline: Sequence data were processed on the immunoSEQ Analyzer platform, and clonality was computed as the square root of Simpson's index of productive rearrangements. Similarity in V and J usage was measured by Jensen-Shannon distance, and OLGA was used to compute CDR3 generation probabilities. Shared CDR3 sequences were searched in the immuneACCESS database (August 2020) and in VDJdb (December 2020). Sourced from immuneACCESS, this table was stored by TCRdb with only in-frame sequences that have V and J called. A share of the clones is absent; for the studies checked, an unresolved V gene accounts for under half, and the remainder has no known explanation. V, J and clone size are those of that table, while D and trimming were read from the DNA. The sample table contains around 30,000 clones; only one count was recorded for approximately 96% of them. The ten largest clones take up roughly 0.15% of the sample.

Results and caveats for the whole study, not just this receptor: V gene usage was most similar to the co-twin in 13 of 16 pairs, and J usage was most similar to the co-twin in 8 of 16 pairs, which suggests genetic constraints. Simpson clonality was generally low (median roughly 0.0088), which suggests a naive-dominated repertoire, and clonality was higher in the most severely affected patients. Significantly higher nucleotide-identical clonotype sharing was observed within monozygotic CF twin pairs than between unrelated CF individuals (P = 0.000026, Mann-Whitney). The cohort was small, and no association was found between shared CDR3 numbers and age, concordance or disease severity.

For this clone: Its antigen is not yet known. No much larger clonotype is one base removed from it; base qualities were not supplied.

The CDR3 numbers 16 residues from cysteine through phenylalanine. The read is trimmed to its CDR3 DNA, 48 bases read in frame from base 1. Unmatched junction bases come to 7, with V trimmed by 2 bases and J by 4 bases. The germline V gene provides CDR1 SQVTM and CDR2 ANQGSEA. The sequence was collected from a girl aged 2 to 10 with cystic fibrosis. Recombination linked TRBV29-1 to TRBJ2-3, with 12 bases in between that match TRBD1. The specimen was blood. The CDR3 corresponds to CSVESIRDRGPDTQYF. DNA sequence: TGCAGCGTTGAATCTATCCGGGACAGGGGGCCAGATACGCAGTATTTT.